This T cell receptor beta chain stems from a study of T-cell reconstitution after alpha-beta-depleted transplantation in children (dated by TCRdb to about 2016). A note on the overall study: Using TCR repertoire profiling, the study followed T-cell immune reconstitution in a quantitative way in children after TCRalphabeta/CD19-depleted allogeneic hematopoietic cell transplantation.

The library was prepared using PCR. Sequencing took place on an Illumina HiSeq 2500. TCR library preparation used molecular barcoding, with unique molecular identifiers applied to normalize quantification of the TCRbeta repertoire. TCRdb cleaned the public reads at Q25 with fastp, built clones with MiXCR and kept in-frame beta chains. Every distinct CDR3 protein forms one entry, paired with its most common genes and DNA. The sample contains roughly 500,000 distinct CDR3 sequences, around 20% of them found a single time. The ten largest make up 2.5% to 4% of the sample. This clonotype was seen only a few times. It has no known antigen specificity. One base away there is no much larger clone; base qualities are not given. CDR1 and CDR2 (SGHRS, YFSETQ) derive from the germline V gene. From the cysteine up to the phenylalanine, the CDR3 has a length of 13 residues. The retained sequence is limited to the CDR3, 39 bases, with the frame set at the first base. The trim is 0 bases for V and 10 bases for J, with a gap of 11 bases between the germline ends.

The source was PBMCs from the stem cell graft donor, collected from the stem cell graft. The chain is assembled from TRBV5-1 and TRBJ2-1; the D gene is unclear. This clonotype originated in a human donor who donated a stem cell graft to a child with acute lymphoblastic leukemia. The DNA reads as follows: TGCGCCAGCAGCTTGGCCATAGACCGGGAGCAGTTCTTC. Protein translation: CASSLAIDREQFF.